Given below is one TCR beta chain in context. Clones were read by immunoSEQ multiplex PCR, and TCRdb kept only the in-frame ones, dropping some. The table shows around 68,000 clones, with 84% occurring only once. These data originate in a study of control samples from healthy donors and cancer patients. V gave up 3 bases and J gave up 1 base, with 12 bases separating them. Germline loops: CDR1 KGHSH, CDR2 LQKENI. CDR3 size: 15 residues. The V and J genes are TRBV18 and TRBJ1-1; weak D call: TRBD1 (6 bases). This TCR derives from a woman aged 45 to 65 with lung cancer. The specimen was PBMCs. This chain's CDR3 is CASSPRGQRNTEAFF. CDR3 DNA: TGTGCCAGCTCACCCCGCGGACAGCGGAACACTGAAGCTTTCTTT.